The 11 T cell receptor beta chains below all came from one sample that was sequenced in a study of blood T cell repertoires in COVID-19 (dated by TCRdb to the early 2020s). Libraries were made using the immunoSEQ multiplex PCR assay. TCRdb provides this immuneACCESS table in a form limited to in-frame rearrangements. Some clones are lacking; in checked studies, under half of them reflect an unresolved V gene, and why the rest are absent is not known. In this sample the table shows under 150,000 clones, more than 75% of which occur a single time. Of the sample, about 1.2% falls within the top ten clones. Sequencing was done on a sample of PBMCs or T cells enriched from blood (not recorded which). The receptors stem from a woman aged 25 to 39 with acute COVID-19.

The chain uses TRBV10-3 and TRBJ2-1, with D unresolved. Germline V lookup: CDR1 ENHRY, CDR2 SYGVKD. V shed 1 base and J shed 0 bases, with 13 bases lying between them. CDR3 length: 17 residues. The CDR3: CAISEFISLSSYNEQFF. The CDR3 nucleotides read TGTGCCATCAGTGAGTTTATCTCCCTGAGCTCCTACAATGAGCAGTTCTTC.

The V call is TRBV30, the J call TRBJ2-7; the match to TRBD2 covers 9 bases. Trimming cost V 0 bases and J 4 bases; bases outside gene matches: 13. Germline V gives CDR1 GTSNPN, CDR2 SVGIG (reference sequence). CDR3 length: 17 residues. This chain's CDR3 is CAWSVGLAGFRRYEQYF. CDR3 nucleotides: TGTGCCTGGAGTGTTGGGCTAGCGGGATTCCGGCGTTACGAGCAGTACTTC.

In its sample, this clone was seen once. The chain links TRBV19 to TRBJ2-1, with TRBD1 matching over 10 bases. Trimming cost V 7 bases and J 2 bases; bases outside gene matches: 5. Germline values: CDR1 LNHDA, CDR2 SQIVND (reference sequence). CDR3 length: 15 amino acids. The CDR3 protein is CASTEGQGPYNEQFF. The CDR3 DNA is TGTGCCAGTACGGAGGGACAGGGGCCCTACAATGAGCAGTTCTTC.

This chain connects TRBV5-1 to TRBJ2-1; 7 bases line up with TRBD1. The CDR3 sequence is 15 residues long. J was trimmed by 2 bases and V by 3 bases; bases with no gene match: 5. Per the germline V gene, CDR1 is SGHRS and CDR2 is YFSETQ. CDR3 in amino acids: CASSSDRDTYNEQFF. The CDR3 DNA sequence: TGCGCCAGCAGCTCCGACAGGGATACCTACAATGAGCAGTTCTTC.

The chain is built from TRBV3-1 (or the pseudogene TRBV3-2) and TRBJ1-3; the D is unclear. Trimming took off 2 bases at V and 7 bases at J, with 3 bases between the two ends. In germline, CDR1 is LGHDT, CDR2 YNNKEL (reference sequence). The CDR3 spans 11 residues. CDR3 in amino acids: CASSQLNTIYF. The CDR3 nucleotides read TGTGCCAGCAGCCAACTTAACACCATATATTTT.

This chain uses TRBV5-1 with TRBJ1-1; 7 nucleotides match TRBD1. This CDR3 contains 15 residues. J was trimmed by 0 bases and V by 4 bases; bases with no gene match: 6. Germline-derived CDR1 and CDR2 are SGHRS and YFSETQ. CDR3 coding DNA: TGCGCCAGCAGCACCCGGGACAGTTTGAACACTGAAGCTTTCTTT. Its translation: CASSTRDSLNTEAFF.

The chain couples TRBV5-1 to TRBJ1-1; no reliable D call. The V end lost 4 bases, the J end lost 0 bases, and 16 bases lay between the germline ends. CDR1 and CDR2 (germline): SGHRS, YFSETQ. The CDR3 runs 16 residues. The CDR3 reads CASSILKGGMNTEAFF. For the CDR3, the DNA is TGCGCCAGCAGCATACTAAAAGGAGGTATGAACACTGAAGCTTTCTTT.

This chain joins TRBV11-1 and TRBJ2-1; D gene uncertain. CDR3 length equals 13 residues. Per germline, CDR1 SGHAT and CDR2 FQDESV (reference sequence). Trimming took off 5 bases at V and 5 bases at J, with 10 bases between the two ends. The CDR3 bases are TGTGCCAGCAGCGCGAACCGGGACAATGAGCAGTTCTTC. Encoded protein: CASSANRDNEQFF.

The chain carries TRBV11-3 and TRBJ2-1; TRBD2 might be the D (5 bases). Germline CDR1 is SGHNT and CDR2 is YENEEA. V was trimmed by 1 base and J by 7 bases, leaving 8 bases between them. CDR3 length: 13 amino acids. The CDR3 here is CASSLGLANEQFF. DNA of the CDR3: TGTGCCAGCAGCTTAGGTCTAGCTAATGAGCAGTTCTTC.

The chain is built from TRBV21-1 and TRBJ2-7; whether TRBD1, the table's D call, matches the DNA was not checked. TRBV21-1 is labeled a pseudogene. The CDR3 has 14 amino acids. CDR3 region: CASSSGQPAYEQYF. CDR3 nucleotides: TGTGCCAGCAGCTCGGGACAACCTGCCTACGAGCAGTACTTC.

The chain employs TRBV6-6 and TRBJ2-1; the D is unclear. Germline CDR1 reads MNHNY; CDR2 reads SVGAGI (reference sequence). The ends were cut back, 5 bases at V and 0 bases at J, with 17 bases in the middle. This CDR3 has 17 amino acids. CDR3 residues: CASSPRSMRLSYNEQFF. CDR3 DNA sequence: TGTGCCAGCAGTCCCCGGTCGATGCGGCTCTCCTACAATGAGCAGTTCTTC.